This is a list of T cell receptor beta chains from one sample in a study of T cells in localized non-small cell lung cancer. Profiling relied on immunoSEQ multiplex PCR, and the TCRdb table lists in-frame clones only, not all of them. The sample has 45,000 to 50,000 clones, roughly 86% seen once. The sample in question was PBMCs, obtained before any cancer treatment. Receptor source: a man between 40 and 69 years old with stage II lung adenocarcinoma. The CDR3 runs from the conserved cysteine through the conserved F or W. Each record gives: D gene, V gene, CDR3 protein. The D gene is left open where the match is weak.

D gene: NA; V gene: TRBV6-5; CDR3 protein: CASSHRGSGSGYTF
D gene: NA; V gene: TRBV29-1; CDR3 protein: CSVSRISTEAFF
D gene: NA; V gene: TRBV7-6; CDR3 protein: CASSAEGVGGWEQFF
D gene: NA; V gene: TRBV19; CDR3 protein: CASNRPGNTIYF
D gene: NA; V gene: TRBV5-1; CDR3 protein: CASSSSSTDTQYF
D gene: NA; V gene: TRBV6-6; CDR3 protein: CASSYQGGGYGYTF
D gene: NA; V gene: TRBV5-1; CDR3 protein: CASSLFYLGLNTEAFF
D gene: NA; V gene: TRBV6-5; CDR3 protein: CASRGNSPLHF
D gene: NA; V gene: TRBV2; CDR3 protein: CASSEFPQLSGYTF
D gene: NA; V gene: TRBV5-6; CDR3 protein: CASSLGGNTEAFF
D gene: TRBD1; V gene: TRBV5-6; CDR3 protein: CASSLGYRGRLGTEAFF
D gene: TRBD1; V gene: TRBV7-9; CDR3 protein: CASSLPTGVQETQYF
D gene: TRBD2; V gene: TRBV5-1; CDR3 protein: CASSSGPAGNEQFF
D gene: NA; V gene: TRBV6-5; CDR3 protein: CASSYSREIEAFF